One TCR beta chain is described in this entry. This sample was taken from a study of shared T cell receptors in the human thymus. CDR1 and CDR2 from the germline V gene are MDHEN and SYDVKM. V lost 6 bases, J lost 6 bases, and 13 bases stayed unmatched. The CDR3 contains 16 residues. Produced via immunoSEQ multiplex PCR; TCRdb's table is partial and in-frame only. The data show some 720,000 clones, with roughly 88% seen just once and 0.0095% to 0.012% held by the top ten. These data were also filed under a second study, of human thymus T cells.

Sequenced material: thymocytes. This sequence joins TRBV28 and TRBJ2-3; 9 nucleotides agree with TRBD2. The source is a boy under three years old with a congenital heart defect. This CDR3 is CASSFGLAGLGDTQYF. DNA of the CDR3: TGTGCCAGCAGCTTCGGGCTAGCGGGATTGGGGGATACGCAGTATTTT.